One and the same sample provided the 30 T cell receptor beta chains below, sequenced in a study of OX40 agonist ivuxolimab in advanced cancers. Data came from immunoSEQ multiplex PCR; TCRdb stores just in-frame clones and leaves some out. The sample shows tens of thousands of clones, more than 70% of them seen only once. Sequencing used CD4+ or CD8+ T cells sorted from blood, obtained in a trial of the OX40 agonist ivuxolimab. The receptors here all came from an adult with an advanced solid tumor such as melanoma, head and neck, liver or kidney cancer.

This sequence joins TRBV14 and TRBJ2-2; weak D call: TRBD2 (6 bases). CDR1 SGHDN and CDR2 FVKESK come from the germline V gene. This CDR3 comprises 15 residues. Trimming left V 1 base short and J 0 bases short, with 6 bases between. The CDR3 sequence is CASSQAGANTGELFF. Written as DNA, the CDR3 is TGTGCCAGCAGCCAAGCGGGAGCGAACACCGGGGAGCTGTTTTTT.

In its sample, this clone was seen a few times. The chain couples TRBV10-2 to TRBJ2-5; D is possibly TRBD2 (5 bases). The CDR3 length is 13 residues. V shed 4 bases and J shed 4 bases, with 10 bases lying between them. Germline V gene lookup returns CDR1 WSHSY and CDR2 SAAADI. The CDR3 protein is CASSGLGRETQYF. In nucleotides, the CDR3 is TGCGCCAGCAGTGGTTTAGGGAGAGAGACCCAGTACTTC.

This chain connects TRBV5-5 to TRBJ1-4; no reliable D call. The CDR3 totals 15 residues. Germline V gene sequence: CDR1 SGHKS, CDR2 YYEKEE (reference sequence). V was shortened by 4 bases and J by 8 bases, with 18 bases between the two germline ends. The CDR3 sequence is CASSPQLGRNEKLFF. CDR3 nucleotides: TGTGCCAGCAGCCCCCAACTGGGCCGGAACGAAAAACTGTTTTTT.

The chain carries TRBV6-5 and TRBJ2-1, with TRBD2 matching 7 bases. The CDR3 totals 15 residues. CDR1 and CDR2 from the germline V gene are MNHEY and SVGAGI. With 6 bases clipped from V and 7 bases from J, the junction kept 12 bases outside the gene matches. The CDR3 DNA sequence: TGTGCCAGCAGCCGTACGCGGGACTACCATAATGAGCAGTTCTTC. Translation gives CASSRTRDYHNEQFF.

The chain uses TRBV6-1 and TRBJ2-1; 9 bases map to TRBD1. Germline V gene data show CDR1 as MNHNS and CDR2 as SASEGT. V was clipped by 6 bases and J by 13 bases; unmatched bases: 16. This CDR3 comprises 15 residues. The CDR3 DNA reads TGTGCCAGCAGGTTCTACCGGGACAGGGAACTACCTCAGTTCTTC. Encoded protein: CASRFYRDRELPQFF.

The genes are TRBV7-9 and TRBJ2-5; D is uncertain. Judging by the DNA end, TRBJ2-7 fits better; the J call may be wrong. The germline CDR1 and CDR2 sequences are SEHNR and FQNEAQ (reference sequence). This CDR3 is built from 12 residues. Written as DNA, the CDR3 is TGTGCCAGCAGGGACGCAGGCTACGAGCAGTACTTC. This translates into CASRDAGYEQYF.

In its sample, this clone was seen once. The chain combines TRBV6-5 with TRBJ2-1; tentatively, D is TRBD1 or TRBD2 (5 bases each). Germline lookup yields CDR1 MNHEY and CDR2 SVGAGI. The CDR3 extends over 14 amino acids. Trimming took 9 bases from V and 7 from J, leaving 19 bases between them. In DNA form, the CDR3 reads TGTGCCAGTAAGCCGGTGGGACGGACAAATGAGCAGTTCTTC. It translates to CASKPVGRTNEQFF.

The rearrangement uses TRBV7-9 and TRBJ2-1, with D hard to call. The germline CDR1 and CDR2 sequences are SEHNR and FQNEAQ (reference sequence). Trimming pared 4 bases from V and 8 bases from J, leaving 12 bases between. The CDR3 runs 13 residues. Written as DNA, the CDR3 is TGTGCCAGCAGCTCGGACGCAATTCATGAGCAGTTCTTC. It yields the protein CASSSDAIHEQFF.

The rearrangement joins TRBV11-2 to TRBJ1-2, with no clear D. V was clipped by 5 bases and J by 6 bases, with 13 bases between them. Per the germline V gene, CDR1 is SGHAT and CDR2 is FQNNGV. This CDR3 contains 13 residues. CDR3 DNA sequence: TGTGCCAGCAGCCTTGGCCTGGGTGATGGCTACACCTTC. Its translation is CASSLGLGDGYTF.

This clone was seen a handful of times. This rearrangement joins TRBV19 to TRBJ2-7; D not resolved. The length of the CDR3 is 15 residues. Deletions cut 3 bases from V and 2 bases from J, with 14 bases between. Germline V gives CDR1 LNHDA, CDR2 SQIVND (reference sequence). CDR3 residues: CASSIGPQTPYEQYF. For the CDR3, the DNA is TGTGCCAGTAGTATCGGGCCGCAAACTCCCTACGAGCAGTACTTC.

CDR3 sequence (DNA): TGTGCCAGCAGCTTGGGAGTACCTGAAGCTTTCTTT. Amino acids: CASSLGVPEAFF. The J gene is TRBJ1-1, the V gene TRBV7-8, with D uncertain. This CDR3 is built from 12 residues. Germline V CDR1 and CDR2: SGHVS, FQNEAQ. V lost 3 bases and J lost 6, with 8 bases in between.

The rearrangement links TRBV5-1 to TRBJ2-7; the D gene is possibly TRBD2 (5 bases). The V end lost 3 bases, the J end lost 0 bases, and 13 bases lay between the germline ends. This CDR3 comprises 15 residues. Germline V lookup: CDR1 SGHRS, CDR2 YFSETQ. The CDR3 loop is CASSSGGQRSYEQYF. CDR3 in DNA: TGCGCCAGCAGCTCTGGAGGCCAGCGCTCCTACGAGCAGTACTTC.

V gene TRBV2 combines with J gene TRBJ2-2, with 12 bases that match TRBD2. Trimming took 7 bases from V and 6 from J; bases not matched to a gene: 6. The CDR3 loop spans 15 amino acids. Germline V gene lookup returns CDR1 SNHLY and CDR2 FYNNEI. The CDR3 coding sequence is TGTGCCAGCACCAGACTAGCGGGAGCTTCCGGGGAGCTGTTTTTT. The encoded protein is CASTRLAGASGELFF. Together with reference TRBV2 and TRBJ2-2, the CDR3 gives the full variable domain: EPEVTQTPSHQVTQMGQEVILRCVPISNHLYFYWYRQILGQKVEFLVSFYNNEISEKSEIFDDQFSVERPDGSNFTLKIRSTKLEDSAMYFCASTRLAGASGELFFGEGSRLTVL.

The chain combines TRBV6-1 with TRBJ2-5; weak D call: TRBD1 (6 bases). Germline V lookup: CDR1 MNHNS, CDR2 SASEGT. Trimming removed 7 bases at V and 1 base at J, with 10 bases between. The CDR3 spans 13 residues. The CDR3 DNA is TGTGCCAGCACGACAGGCCTCCAAGAGACCCAGTACTTC. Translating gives CASTTGLQETQYF.

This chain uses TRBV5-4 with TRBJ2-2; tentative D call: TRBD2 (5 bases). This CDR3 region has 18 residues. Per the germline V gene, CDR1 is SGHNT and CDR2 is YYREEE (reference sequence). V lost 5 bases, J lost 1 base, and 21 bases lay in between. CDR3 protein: CASSRGGAGSLNTGELFF. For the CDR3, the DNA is TGTGCCAGCAGTAGAGGAGGAGCAGGAAGCTTGAACACCGGGGAGCTGTTTTTT.

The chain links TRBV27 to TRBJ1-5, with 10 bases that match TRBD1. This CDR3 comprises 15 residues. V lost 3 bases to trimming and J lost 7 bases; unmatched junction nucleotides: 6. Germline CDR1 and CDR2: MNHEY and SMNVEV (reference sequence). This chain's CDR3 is CASSFSTGGEQPQHF. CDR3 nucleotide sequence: TGTGCCAGCAGTTTCTCGACAGGGGGCGAACAGCCCCAGCATTTT.

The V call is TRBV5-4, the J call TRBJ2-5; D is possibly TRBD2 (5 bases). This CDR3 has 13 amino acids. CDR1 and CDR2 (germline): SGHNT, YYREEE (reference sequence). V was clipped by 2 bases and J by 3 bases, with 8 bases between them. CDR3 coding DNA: TGTGCCAGCAGCTTCGCAGCGGAAGAGACCCAGTACTTC. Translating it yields CASSFAAEETQYF.

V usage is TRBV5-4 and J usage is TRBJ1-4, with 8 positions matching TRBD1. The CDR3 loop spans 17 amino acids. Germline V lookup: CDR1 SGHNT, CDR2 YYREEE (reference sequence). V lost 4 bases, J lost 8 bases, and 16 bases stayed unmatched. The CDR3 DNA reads TGTGCCAGCAGCCCTGCACCTTACAGGGGGTTCGAGGAAAAACTGTTTTTT. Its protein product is CASSPAPYRGFEEKLFF. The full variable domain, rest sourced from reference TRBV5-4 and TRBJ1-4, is ETGVTQSPTHLIKTRGQQVTLRCSSQSGHNTVSWYQQALGQGPQFIFQYYREEENGRGNFPPRFSGLQFPNYSSELNVNALELDDSALYLCASSPAPYRGFEEKLFFGSGTQLSVL.

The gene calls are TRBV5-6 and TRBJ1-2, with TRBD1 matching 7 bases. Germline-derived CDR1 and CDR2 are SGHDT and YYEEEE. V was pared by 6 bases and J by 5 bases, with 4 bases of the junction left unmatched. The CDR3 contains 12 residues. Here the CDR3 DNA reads TGTGCCAGCATGAGGGGGCCTTATGGCTACACCTTC. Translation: CASMRGPYGYTF.

The CDR3 nucleotides read TGTGCCAGCAGCCAGGCTACAGGGGGTTCCTTGGTCGAGCAGTACTTC. Translation: CASSQATGGSLVEQYF. This chain joins TRBV7-9 and TRBJ2-7, with TRBD1 matching 8 bases. Germline CDR1 reads SEHNR; CDR2 reads FQNEAQ (reference sequence). V shed 5 bases, J shed 6 bases, and the junction held 15 bases outside the gene matches. The CDR3 totals 16 residues.

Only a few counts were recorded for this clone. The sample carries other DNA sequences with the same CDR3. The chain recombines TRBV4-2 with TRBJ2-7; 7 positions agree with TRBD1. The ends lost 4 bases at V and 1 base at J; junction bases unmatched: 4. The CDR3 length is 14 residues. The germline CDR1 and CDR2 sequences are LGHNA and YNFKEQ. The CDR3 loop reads CASSRPGQSYEQYF. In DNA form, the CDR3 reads TGTGCCAGCAGCCGGCCGGGACAGTCCTACGAGCAGTACTTC.

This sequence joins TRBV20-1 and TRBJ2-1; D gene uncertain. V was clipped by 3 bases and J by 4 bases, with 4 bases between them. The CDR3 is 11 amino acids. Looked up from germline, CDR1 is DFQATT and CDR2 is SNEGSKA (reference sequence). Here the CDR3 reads CSASPYNEQFF. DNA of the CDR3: TGCAGTGCTAGCCCTTACAATGAGCAGTTCTTC.

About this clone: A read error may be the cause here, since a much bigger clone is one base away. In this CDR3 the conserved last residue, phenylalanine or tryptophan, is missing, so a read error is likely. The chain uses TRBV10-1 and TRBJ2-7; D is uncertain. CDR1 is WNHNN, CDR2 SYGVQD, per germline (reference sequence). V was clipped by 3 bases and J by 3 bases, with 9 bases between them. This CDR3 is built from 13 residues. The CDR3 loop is CASSDNRNYEQYL. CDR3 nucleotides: TGCGCCAGCAGTGATAACAGAAACTACGAGCAGTACCTC.

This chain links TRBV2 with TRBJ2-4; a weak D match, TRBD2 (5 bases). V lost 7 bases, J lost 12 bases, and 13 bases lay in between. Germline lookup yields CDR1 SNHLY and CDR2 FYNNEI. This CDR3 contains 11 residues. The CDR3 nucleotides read TGTGCCAGCACTAACCGGGAAACTCAGTACTTC. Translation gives CASTNRETQYF.

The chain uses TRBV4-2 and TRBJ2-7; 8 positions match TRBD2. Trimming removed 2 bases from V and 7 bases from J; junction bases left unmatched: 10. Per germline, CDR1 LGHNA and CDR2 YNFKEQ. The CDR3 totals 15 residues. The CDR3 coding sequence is TGTGCCAGCAGCCAACGGCGACTAGCGTCTGAAGAGCAGTACTTC. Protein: CASSQRRLASEEQYF.

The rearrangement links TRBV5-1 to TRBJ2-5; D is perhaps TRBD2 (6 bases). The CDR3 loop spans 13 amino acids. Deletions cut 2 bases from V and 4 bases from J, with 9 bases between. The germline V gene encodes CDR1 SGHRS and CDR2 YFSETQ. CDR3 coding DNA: TGCGCCAGCAGCTTTGGGGGAGGAGAGACCCAGTACTTC. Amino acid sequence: CASSFGGGETQYF.

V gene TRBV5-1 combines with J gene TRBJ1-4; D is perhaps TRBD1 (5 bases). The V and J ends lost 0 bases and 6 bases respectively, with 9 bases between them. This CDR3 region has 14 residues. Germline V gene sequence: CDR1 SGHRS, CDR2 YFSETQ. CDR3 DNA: TGCGCCAGCAGCTTGGACGCGGGGGATGAAAAACTGTTTTTT. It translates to CASSLDAGDEKLFF.

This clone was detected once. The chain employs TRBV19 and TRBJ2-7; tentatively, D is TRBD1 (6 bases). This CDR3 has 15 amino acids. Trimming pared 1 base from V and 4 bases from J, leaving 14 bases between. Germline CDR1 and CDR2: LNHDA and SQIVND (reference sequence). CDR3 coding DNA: TGTGCCAGTAGTATAGGCCAGGGACAACTATACGAGCAGTACTTC. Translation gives CASSIGQGQLYEQYF.

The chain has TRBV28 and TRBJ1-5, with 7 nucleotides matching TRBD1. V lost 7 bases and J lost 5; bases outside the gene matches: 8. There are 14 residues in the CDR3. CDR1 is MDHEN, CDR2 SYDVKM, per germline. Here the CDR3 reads CASTDGQEDQPQHF. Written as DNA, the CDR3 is TGTGCCAGCACCGACGGACAGGAGGATCAGCCCCAGCATTTT.

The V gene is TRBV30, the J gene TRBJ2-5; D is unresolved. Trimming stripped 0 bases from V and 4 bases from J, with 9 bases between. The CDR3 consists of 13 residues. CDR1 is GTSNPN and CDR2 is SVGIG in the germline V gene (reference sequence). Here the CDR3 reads CAWSVGVRETQYF. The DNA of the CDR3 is TGTGCCTGGAGTGTTGGAGTGAGAGAGACCCAGTACTTC.